These 26 T cell receptor beta chains share one sample of origin, sequenced in a study of regulatory T cells in long-lasting Graves disease. Construction of the TCR beta libraries employed iRepertoire HTBI primers in conjunction with Arm-PCR of CDR3 regions. A single record per CDR3 protein comes from TCRdb applying MiXCR to the multiplex PCR reads. Of about 340,000 distinct CDR3 sequences listed, 15% to 20% are singletons. Time point described: persistent/refractory GD, antithyroid drugs over 5 years with positive TRAb. From PBMCs, RNA was extracted and then used to make the TCR library. The sample was peripheral blood mononuclear cells (PBMCs), taken when the disease was refractory, from a patient treated with antithyroid drugs. The receptors were sampled from a female donor with Graves disease.

Ten or more counts support this clonotype. The chain uses TRBV27 and TRBJ2-7; a possible D gene is TRBD1 (6 bases). V lost 6 bases and J lost 5, with 20 bases in between. The CDR3 is made up of 15 amino acids. Germline V CDR1 and CDR2: MNHEY, SMNVEV (reference sequence). The CDR3 loop reads CASSLTSGTPNEQYF. The CDR3 DNA is TGTGCCAGCAGCCTGACCTCCGGGACACCCAACGAGCAGTACTTC.

The CDR3 sequence is CASLDVGTGAYEQYF. In DNA, the CDR3 is TGTGCCAGCCTCGATGTCGGGACAGGGGCCTACGAGCAGTACTTC. This sequence joins TRBV10-3 and TRBJ2-7; 10 bases map to TRBD1. The germline CDR1 and CDR2 sequences are ENHRY and SYGVKD. The J segment lost 2 bases and the V segment lost 10 bases, leaving 11 bases of the junction unmatched. This CDR3 contains 15 residues.

The chain carries TRBV27 and TRBJ2-7, with D possibly TRBD2 on 6 matching bases. CDR3 size: 16 residues. The ends were cut back, 6 bases at V and 7 bases at J, with 25 bases in the middle. Per germline, CDR1 MNHEY and CDR2 SMNVEV (reference sequence). The CDR3 sequence is CASSLDGGWAKREQYF. The DNA for the CDR3 is TGTGCCAGCAGCCTTGACGGGGGTTGGGCTAAGCGGGAGCAGTACTTC.

The rearrangement uses TRBV29-1 and TRBJ2-1; 8 positions agree with TRBD1. This CDR3 spans 16 amino acids. Germline values: CDR1 SQVTM, CDR2 ANQGSEA. V lost 6 bases to trimming and J lost 0 bases; unmatched junction nucleotides: 10. The CDR3 loop is CSVIPRTGSSYNEQFF. DNA for the CDR3: TGCAGCGTGATCCCCCGGACAGGGAGCTCCTACAATGAGCAGTTCTTC.

This clonotype occurred many times. The rearrangement uses TRBV7-2 and TRBJ1-1; the D gene is possibly TRBD1 (6 bases). V was cut by 2 bases and J by 10 bases, with 11 bases left in between. This CDR3 spans 12 amino acids. Germline loops: CDR1 SGHTA, CDR2 FQGNSA. The CDR3 DNA reads TGTGCCAGCAGCTTAACGGGAGGGGGAGCTTTCTTT. It codes for CASSLTGGGAFF.

This clonotype was seen ten or more times. The chain has TRBV13 and TRBJ1-1; no clear D. The germline V and J ends were trimmed by 5 bases and 10 bases, with 17 bases remaining between them. Germline lookup yields CDR1 PRHDT and CDR2 FYEKMQ (reference sequence). This CDR3 region has 13 residues. CDR3 sequence: CASSPRGKVGAFF. The CDR3 nucleotides are TGTGCCAGCAGCCCCCGGGGAAAAGTAGGAGCTTTCTTT.

V is TRBV11-3 and J is TRBJ2-1; maybe TRBD1 (5 bases). CDR3 length: 15 residues. The V end was cut by 0 bases, the J end by 4 bases, with 10 bases between. The germline gives CDR1 SGHNT, CDR2 YENEEA. DNA of the CDR3: TGTGCCAGCAGCTTAGATCCTGCAGGGTACAATGAGCAGTTCTTC. Translated, it gives CASSLDPAGYNEQFF. The whole variable domain, remainder taken from reference TRBV11-3 and TRBJ2-1, is EAGVVQSPRYKIIEKKQPVAFWCNPISGHNTLYWYLQNLGQGPELLIRYENEEAVDDSQLPKDRFSAERLKGVDSTLKIQPAELGDSAVYLCASSLDPAGYNEQFFGPGTRLTVL.

In DNA, the CDR3 is TGTGCCAGTAGTAGCGGACAGAGATACTACGAGCAGTACTTC. This translates into CASSSGQRYYEQYF. The V gene is TRBV19, the J gene TRBJ2-7; tentative D call: TRBD1 (6 bases). V shed 4 bases and J shed 3 bases, with 13 bases lying between them. CDR1 LNHDA and CDR2 SQIVND come from the germline V gene (reference sequence). The CDR3 totals 14 residues.

This clonotype was counted between two and nine times. The chain recombines TRBV7-3 with TRBJ2-3, with D possibly being TRBD2 (5 bases). CDR3 length: 15 residues. Germline assignment: CDR1 SGHTA and CDR2 FQGTGA. V lost 4 bases and J 0 bases, leaving 11 bases between the germline ends. CDR3 DNA sequence: TGTGCCAGCAGCTCCCAACCTAGCAGCACAGATACGCAGTATTTT. Its protein product is CASSSQPSSTDTQYF.

This clonotype was counted a few times. The CDR3 DNA follows: TGCAGTGCAGCTACAGGGCGAGCTGAAGCTTTCTTT. Translating it yields CSAATGRAEAFF. The rearrangement uses TRBV20-1 and TRBJ1-1, with D possibly TRBD1 on 6 matching bases. The CDR3 contains 12 residues. Germline V CDR1 and CDR2: DFQATT, SNEGSKA (reference sequence). V lost 6 bases and J 6 bases, leaving 14 bases between the germline ends.

This clonotype was detected many times. The V call is TRBV6-1, the J call TRBJ1-2; perhaps TRBD1 as D (5 bases). Germline CDR1 MNHNS, CDR2 SASEGT. CDR3 length: 18 residues. Trimming took 7 bases from V and 5 from J, leaving 29 bases between them. The CDR3: CASTPSSPYGTAAYGYTF. The CDR3 DNA follows: TGTGCCAGCACCCCGTCTTCCCCCTACGGGACGGCAGCATATGGCTACACCTTC.

Many counts were recorded for this clonotype. V is TRBV6-2 or TRBV6-3 and J is TRBJ2-6; D gene uncertain. Trimming pared 6 bases from V and 2 bases from J, leaving 5 bases between. The CDR3 spans 13 residues. The germline V gene encodes CDR1 MNHEY and CDR2 SVGEGT. CDR3 region: CASRLAGANVLTF. The CDR3 region has the DNA TGTGCCAGCAGGCTAGCTGGGGCCAACGTCCTGACTTTC.

The chain's CDR3 is CASTERGNEQFF. The CDR3 bases are TGTGCCAGCACCGAGCGCGGCAATGAGCAGTTCTTC. The gene calls are TRBV7-2 and TRBJ2-1; D not certain. In germline, CDR1 is SGHTA, CDR2 FQGNSA. The CDR3 runs to 12 residues. V was trimmed by 7 bases and J by 6 bases, leaving 10 bases between them.

This clonotype was recorded at least ten times. The chain combines TRBV12-3 or TRBV12-4 with TRBJ1-5; D call uncertain. The CDR3 sequence is 16 residues long. V lost 2 bases to trimming and J lost 0 bases, with 11 bases between them. The CDR3 coding sequence is TGTGCCAGCAGTTTACAGGACCCGTATAGCAATCAGCCCCAGCATTTT. Protein: CASSLQDPYSNQPQHF.

Many counts were recorded for this clonotype. The V and J genes are TRBV30 and TRBJ1-3, with unresolved D. The CDR3 sequence is 14 residues long. V lost 1 base and J lost 4, with 11 bases in between. The germline CDR1 and CDR2 sequences are GTSNPN and SVGIG (reference sequence). CDR3 coding DNA: TGTGCCTGGAGTGATGGGGTAGTCGGAAACACCATATATTTT. Amino acids: CAWSDGVVGNTIYF.

The rearrangement links TRBV4-1 to TRBJ2-7; 8 positions match TRBD2. This CDR3 contains 16 residues. V shed 2 bases and J 2 bases; nucleotides not matched to a gene: 8. The germline gives CDR1 MGHRA, CDR2 YSYEKL. In DNA, the CDR3 is TGCGCCAGCAGCCAATTTCCCCCGGGAGGGACCTACGAGCAGTACTTC. Translation gives CASSQFPPGGTYEQYF.

The chain joins TRBV19 to TRBJ2-2; D is ambiguous. Trimming took 7 bases from V and 3 from J, leaving 9 bases between them. The CDR3 has 13 amino acids. Germline CDR1 LNHDA, CDR2 SQIVND (reference sequence). The CDR3 reads CASIRPYTGELFF. DNA of the CDR3: TGTGCCAGTATCAGACCGTACACCGGGGAGCTGTTTTTT.

This clonotype was detected a few times. The chain has TRBV7-8 and TRBJ2-7; TRBD2 is a possible D gene (7 bases). V dropped 7 bases and J dropped 5 bases, with 15 bases sitting between them. CDR1 SGHVS and CDR2 FQNEAQ come from the germline V gene. The CDR3 is made up of 13 amino acids. CDR3 sequence: CASTLGGGNEQYF. The CDR3 nucleotides read TGTGCCAGCACCCTAGGGGGGGGTAACGAGCAGTACTTC. Full variable domain (outside the CDR3, taken from reference TRBV7-8 and TRBJ2-7): GAGVSQSPRYKVAKRGQDVALRCDPISGHVSLFWYQQALGQGPEFLTYFQNEAQLDKSGLPSDRFFAERPEGSVSTLKIQRTQQEDSAVYLCASTLGGGNEQYFGPGTRLTVT.

This clonotype occurred a few times. This chain links TRBV20-1 with TRBJ2-7; 7 bases fit TRBD2. The CDR3 consists of 15 residues. Germline loops: CDR1 DFQATT, CDR2 SNEGSKA (reference sequence). V trimming: 5 bases; J trimming: 2 bases; junction bases outside the gene matches: 12. This CDR3 is CSAARSGGTPYEQYF. CDR3 nucleotide sequence: TGCAGTGCTGCCCGGTCCGGGGGGACCCCCTACGAGCAGTACTTC.

J is TRBJ1-2 and V is TRBV29-1, with a tentative D call TRBD1 (5 bases). The CDR3 consists of 12 residues. Trimming left V 4 bases short and J 5 bases short, with 11 bases between. CDR1 and CDR2 (germline): SQVTM, ANQGSEA. The CDR3 bases are TGCAGCGTTGGCGACAGCCAGTATGGCTACACCTTC. Translation: CSVGDSQYGYTF.

This clonotype was recorded at least ten times. A read error may account for a junction end that differs from germline. The V gene is TRBV5-1, the J gene TRBJ1-2, with TRBD1 identical over 7 bases. Germline V lookup: CDR1 SGHRS, CDR2 YFSETQ. The CDR3 totals 13 residues. The CDR3: CASSLGQTYGYTF. The CDR3 bases are TGTGCCAGCAGCTTGGGACAGACGTATGGCTACACCTTC.

This clonotype has a count of ten or more. The V gene is TRBV5-1, the J gene TRBJ2-2; D might be TRBD2 (6 bases). Germline V gene data show CDR1 as SGHRS and CDR2 as YFSETQ. Trimming shortened V by 5 bases and J by 0 bases, and 14 bases separated the two germline ends. This CDR3 is built from 16 residues. The CDR3 DNA reads TGCGCCAGCAGTACTGTAGGCGGGGCGAACACCGGGGAGCTGTTTTTT. This gives the protein CASSTVGGANTGELFF. The full variable domain, its missing parts supplied by reference TRBV5-1 and TRBJ2-2, is KAGVTQTPRYLIKTRGQQVTLSCSPISGHRSVSWYQQTPGQGLQFLFEYFSETQRNKGNFPGRFSGRQFSNSRSEMNVSTLELGDSALYLCASSTVGGANTGELFFGEGSRLTVL.

Many counts were recorded for this clonotype. Mismatch with germline at one junction end may stem from a read error. The V and J genes are TRBV5-1 and TRBJ1-6, with 7 nucleotides matching TRBD1. CDR3 length: 14 amino acids. Germline CDR1 SGHRS, CDR2 YFSETQ. The DNA for the CDR3 is TGTGCCAGCAGTCGGGACAGCTATAATTCACCCCTCCACTTT. This codes for CASSRDSYNSPLHF. Based on the CDR3 plus reference TRBV5-1 and TRBJ1-6, the full variable domain is KAGVTQTPRYLIKTRGQQVTLSCSPISGHRSVSWYQQTPGQGLQFLFEYFSETQRNKGNFPGRFSGRQFSNSRSEMNVSTLELGDSALYLCASSRDSYNSPLHFGNGTRLTVT.

Ten or more counts support this clonotype. The J gene is TRBJ1-6, the V gene TRBV7-2; D unresolved. Germline V gene sequence: CDR1 SGHTA, CDR2 FQGNSA. This CDR3 contains 13 residues. V dropped 1 base and J dropped 6 bases, with 4 bases sitting between them. The CDR3 nucleotides are TGTGCCAGCAGCTTAGATGCTAATTCACCCCTCCACTTT. Its protein product is CASSLDANSPLHF.

The chain joins TRBV9 to TRBJ2-1; 8 nucleotides agree with TRBD2. The V and J ends lost 2 bases and 2 bases, in that order; junction bases with no gene match: 3. The CDR3 contains 15 residues. Germline V gene data show CDR1 as SGDLS and CDR2 as YYNGEE. CDR3 amino acids: CASSVGGGPYNEQFF. The CDR3 coding sequence is TGTGCCAGCAGCGTGGGCGGGGGGCCCTACAATGAGCAGTTCTTC.

This chain connects TRBV7-2 to TRBJ2-4; D unclear. V shed 3 bases and J shed 0 bases, with 9 bases lying between them. The CDR3 runs to 15 residues. In germline, CDR1 is SGHTA, CDR2 FQGNSA. Here the CDR3 reads CASSLTTLAKNIQYF. CDR3 DNA sequence: TGTGCCAGCAGCTTGACCACCCTAGCCAAAAACATTCAGTACTTC.